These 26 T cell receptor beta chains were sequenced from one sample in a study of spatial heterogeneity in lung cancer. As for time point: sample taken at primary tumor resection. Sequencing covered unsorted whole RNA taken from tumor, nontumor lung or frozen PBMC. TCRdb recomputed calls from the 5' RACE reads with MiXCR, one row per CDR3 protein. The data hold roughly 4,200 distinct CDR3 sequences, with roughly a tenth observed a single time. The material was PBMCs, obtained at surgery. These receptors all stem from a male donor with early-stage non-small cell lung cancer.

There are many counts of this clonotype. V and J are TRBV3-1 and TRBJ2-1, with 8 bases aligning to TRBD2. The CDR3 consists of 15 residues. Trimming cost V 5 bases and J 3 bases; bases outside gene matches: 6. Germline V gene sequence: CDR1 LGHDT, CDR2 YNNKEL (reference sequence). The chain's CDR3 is CASSALAGGYNEQFF. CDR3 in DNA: TGTGCCAGCAGCGCGTTGGCGGGGGGCTACAATGAGCAGTTCTTC.

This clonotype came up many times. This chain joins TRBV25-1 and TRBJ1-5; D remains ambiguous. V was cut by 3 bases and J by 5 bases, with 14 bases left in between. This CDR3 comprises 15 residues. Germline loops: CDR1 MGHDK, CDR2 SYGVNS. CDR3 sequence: CASSDGVLGDQPQHF. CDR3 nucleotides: TGTGCCAGCAGTGACGGGGTTTTGGGCGATCAGCCCCAGCATTTT.

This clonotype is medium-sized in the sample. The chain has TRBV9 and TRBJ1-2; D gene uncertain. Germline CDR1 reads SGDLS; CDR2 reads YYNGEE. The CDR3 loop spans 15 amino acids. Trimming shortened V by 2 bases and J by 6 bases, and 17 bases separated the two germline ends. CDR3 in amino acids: CASSVPGGRADGYTF. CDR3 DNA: TGTGCCAGCAGCGTGCCCGGAGGGAGGGCTGATGGCTACACCTTC.

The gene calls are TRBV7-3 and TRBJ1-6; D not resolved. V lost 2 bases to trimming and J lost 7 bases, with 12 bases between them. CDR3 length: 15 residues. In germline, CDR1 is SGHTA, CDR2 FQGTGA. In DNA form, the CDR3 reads TGTGCCAGCAGCTTAGTAGGGAATGCGAATTCACCCCTCCACTTT. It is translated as CASSLVGNANSPLHF.

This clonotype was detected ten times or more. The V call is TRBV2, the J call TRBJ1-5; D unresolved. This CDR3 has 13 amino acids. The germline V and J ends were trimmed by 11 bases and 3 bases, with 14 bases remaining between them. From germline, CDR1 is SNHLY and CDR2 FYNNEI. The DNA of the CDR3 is TGTGCCGGCAAGACGGAATCCAATCAGCCCCAGCATTTT. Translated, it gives CAGKTESNQPQHF.

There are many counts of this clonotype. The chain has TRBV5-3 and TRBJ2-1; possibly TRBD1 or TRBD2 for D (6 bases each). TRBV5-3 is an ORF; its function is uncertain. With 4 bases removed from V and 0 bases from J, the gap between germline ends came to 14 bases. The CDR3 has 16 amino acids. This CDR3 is CARSPPGGRSYNEQFF. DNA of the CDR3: TGTGCCAGAAGCCCCCCCGGGGGCCGCTCCTACAATGAGCAGTTCTTC.

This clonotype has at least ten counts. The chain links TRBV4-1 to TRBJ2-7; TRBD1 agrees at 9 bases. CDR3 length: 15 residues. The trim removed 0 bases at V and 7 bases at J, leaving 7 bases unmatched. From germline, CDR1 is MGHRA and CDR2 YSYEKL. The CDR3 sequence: CASSQDPTGGREQYF. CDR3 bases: TGCGCCAGCAGCCAAGATCCGACAGGGGGGAGGGAGCAGTACTTC.

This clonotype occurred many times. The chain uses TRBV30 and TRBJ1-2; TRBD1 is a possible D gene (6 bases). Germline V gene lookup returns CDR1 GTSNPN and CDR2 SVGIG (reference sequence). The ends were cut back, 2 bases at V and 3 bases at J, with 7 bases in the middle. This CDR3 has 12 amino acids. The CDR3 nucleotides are TGTGCCTGGAGTTCAGGGGACTATGGCTACACCTTC. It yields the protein CAWSSGDYGYTF.

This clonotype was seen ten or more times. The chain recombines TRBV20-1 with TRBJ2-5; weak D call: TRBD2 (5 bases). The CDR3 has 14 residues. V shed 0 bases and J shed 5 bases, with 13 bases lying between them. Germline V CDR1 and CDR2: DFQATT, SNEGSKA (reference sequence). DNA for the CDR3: TGCAGTGCTAGAGATAGTCTAGCTCTGGAGACCCAGTACTTC. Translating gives CSARDSLALETQYF.

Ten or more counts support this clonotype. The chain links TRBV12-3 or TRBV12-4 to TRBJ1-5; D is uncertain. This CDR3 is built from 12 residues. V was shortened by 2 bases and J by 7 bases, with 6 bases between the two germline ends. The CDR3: CASSLSGQPQHF. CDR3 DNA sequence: TGTGCCAGCAGTTTATCTGGGCAGCCCCAGCATTTT.

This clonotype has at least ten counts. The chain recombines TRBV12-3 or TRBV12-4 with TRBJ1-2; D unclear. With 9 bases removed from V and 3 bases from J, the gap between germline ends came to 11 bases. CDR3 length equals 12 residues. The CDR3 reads CASNYGDYGYTF. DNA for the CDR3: TGTGCCAGTAATTACGGGGACTATGGCTACACCTTC.

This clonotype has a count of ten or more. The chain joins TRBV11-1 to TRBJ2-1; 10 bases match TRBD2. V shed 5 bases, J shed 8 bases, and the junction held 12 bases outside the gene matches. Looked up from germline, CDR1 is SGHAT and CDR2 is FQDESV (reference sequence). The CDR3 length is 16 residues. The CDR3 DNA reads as TGTGCCAGCAGCCGCCTGAGCGGGGGGGCGGTCGATGAGCAGTTCTTC. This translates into CASSRLSGGAVDEQFF.

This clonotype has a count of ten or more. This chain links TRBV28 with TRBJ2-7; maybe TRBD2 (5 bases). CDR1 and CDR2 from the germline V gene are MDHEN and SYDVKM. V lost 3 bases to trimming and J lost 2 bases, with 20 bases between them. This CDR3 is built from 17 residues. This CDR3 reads CASSFRWRSDPTYEQYF. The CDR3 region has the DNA TGTGCCAGCAGTTTCCGTTGGAGGTCTGACCCGACCTACGAGCAGTACTTC.

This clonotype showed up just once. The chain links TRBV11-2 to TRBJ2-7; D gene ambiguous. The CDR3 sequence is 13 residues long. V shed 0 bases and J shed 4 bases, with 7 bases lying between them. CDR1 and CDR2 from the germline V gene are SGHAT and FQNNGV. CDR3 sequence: CASSLDRMYEQYF. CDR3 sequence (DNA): TGTGCCAGCAGCTTAGACAGGATGTACGAGCAGTACTTC.

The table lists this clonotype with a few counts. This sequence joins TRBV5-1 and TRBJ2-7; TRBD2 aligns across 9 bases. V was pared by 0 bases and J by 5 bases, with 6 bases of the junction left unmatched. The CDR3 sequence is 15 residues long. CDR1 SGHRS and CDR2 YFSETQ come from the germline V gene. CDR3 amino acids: CASSLVAGAFNEQYF. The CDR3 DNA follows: TGCGCCAGCAGCTTGGTAGCGGGAGCTTTCAACGAGCAGTACTTC.

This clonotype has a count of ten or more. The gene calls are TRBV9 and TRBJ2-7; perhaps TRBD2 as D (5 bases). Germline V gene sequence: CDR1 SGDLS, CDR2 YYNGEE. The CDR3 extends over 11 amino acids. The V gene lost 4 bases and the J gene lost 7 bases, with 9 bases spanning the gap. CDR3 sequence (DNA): TGTGCCAGCAGCCCCGGGGAGGAGCAGTACTTC. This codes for CASSPGEEQYF.

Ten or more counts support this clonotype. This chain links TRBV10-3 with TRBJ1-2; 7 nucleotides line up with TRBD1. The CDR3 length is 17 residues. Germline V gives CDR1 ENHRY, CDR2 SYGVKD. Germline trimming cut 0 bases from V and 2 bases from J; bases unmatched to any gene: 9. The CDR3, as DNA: TGTGCCATCAGTGAGTCTCCTCTGACAGGGAGGAACTATGGCTACACCTTC. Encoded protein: CAISESPLTGRNYGYTF.

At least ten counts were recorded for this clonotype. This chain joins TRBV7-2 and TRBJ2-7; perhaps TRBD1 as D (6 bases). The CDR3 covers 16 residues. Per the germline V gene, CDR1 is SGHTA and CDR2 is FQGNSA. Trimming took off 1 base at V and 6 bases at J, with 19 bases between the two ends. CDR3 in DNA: TGTGCCAGCAGCTTAGAGGGTACAGGGCGGAATTCCGAGCAGTACTTC. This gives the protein CASSLEGTGRNSEQYF.

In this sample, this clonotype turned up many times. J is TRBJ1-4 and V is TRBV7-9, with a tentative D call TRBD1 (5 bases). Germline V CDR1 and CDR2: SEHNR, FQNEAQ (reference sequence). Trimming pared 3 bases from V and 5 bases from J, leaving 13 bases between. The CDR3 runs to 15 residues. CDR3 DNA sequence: TGTGCCAGCAGCTTGGTCGGGGGAGGGAATGAAAAACTGTTTTTT. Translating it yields CASSLVGGGNEKLFF.

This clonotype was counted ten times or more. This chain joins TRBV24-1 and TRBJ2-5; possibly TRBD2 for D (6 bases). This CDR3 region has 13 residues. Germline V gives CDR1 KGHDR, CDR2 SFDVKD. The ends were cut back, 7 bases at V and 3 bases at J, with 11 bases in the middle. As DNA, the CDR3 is TGTGCCACCAGGGCGAGGGAGGAAGAGACCCAGTACTTC. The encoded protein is CATRAREEETQYF.

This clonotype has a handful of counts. CDR3: CASSPHQETGFGNTIYF. The DNA for the CDR3 is TGTGCCAGCAGTCCCCACCAGGAGACAGGGTTTGGAAACACCATATATTTT. V is TRBV28 and J is TRBJ1-3, with 7 bases fitting TRBD1. Trimming removed 5 bases from V and 3 bases from J; junction bases left unmatched: 13. CDR3 length: 17 residues. Germline CDR1 MDHEN, CDR2 SYDVKM.

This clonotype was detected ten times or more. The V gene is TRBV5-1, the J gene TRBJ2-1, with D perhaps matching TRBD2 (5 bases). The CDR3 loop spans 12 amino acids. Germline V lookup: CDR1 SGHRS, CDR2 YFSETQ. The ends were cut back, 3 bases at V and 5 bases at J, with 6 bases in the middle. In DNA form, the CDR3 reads TGCGCCAGCAGCTCCGGGAACAATGAGCAGTTCTTC. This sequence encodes CASSSGNNEQFF.

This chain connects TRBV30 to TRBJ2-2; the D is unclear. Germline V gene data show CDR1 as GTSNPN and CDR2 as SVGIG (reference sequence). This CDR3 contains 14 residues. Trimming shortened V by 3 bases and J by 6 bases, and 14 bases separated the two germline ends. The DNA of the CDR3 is TGTGCCTGGAGCGCTGGGCTTGAAGCCGGGGAGCTGTTTTTT. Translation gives CAWSAGLEAGELFF.

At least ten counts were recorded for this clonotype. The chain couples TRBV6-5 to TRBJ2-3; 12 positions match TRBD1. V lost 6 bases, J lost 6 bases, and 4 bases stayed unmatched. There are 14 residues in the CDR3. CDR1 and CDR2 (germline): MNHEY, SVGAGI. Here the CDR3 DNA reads TGTGCCAGCAGGGGGACAGGGGGCGGTGATACGCAGTATTTT. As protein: CASRGTGGGDTQYF.

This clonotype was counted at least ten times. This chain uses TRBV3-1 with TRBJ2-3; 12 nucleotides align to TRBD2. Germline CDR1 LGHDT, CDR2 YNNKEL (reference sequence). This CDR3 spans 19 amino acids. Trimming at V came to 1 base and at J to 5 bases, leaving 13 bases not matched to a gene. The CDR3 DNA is TGTGCCAGCAGCCAAGGCCCCCCGGCTTTGGGACTAGCGGGAGATACGCAGTATTTT. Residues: CASSQGPPALGLAGDTQYF.

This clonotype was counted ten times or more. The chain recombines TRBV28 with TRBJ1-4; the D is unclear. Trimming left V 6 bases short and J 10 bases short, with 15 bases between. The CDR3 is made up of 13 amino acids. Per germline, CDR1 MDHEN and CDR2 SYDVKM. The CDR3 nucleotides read TGTGCCAGCAGCCAACTGCGGTCTGGAAAACTGTTTTTT. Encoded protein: CASSQLRSGKLFF.